This T cell receptor (beta chain) was observed in a study of vaccination and CD4 T cells after COVID-19. This clonotype has just a few counts. Its cognate antigen is unknown. Once obtained from cultured CD4+ T cells, the DNA was sequenced using the Oncomine TCR Beta short-read assay. Each CDR3 protein is one row after TCRdb ran MiXCR on the PCR reads. The table has more than 15,000 distinct CDR3 sequences, 44% seen once; the top ten hold 20% to 30%. Indicated treatment: roughly 10-day PBMC culture with coronavirus spike peptide pools or control peptides (ViraFEST assay). V was shortened by 3 bases and J by 0 bases, with 12 bases between the two germline ends. The CDR3 sequence is 16 residues long. CDR1 is MDHEN and CDR2 is SYDVKM in the germline V gene.

The chain combines TRBV28 with TRBJ1-5; unclear D gene. Sequencing was performed on CD4+ T cells from blood, cultured in vitro, taken before SARS-CoV-2 vaccination. The clonotype was recovered from a human donor who had recovered from COVID-19. The DNA for the CDR3 is TGTGCCAGCAGTTTCCCTAAGGGTGGTAGCAATCAGCCCCAGCATTTT. This gives the protein CASSFPKGGSNQPQHF.